This is a list of T cell receptor beta chains from one sample in a study of beta chain features in type 1 diabetes. Clones were sequenced by immunoSEQ multiplex PCR, and TCRdb holds only the in-frame ones, with some missing. The repertoire includes more than 150,000 clones, more than 10% of them detected once, and 0.62% sits in the top ten. Sequencing used central memory CD4+ T cells from blood. The source is a woman between 18 and 29 years old in good health. The CDR3 runs from the conserved cysteine through the conserved F or W. The D gene is left open where the match is weak. A clone size is listed for some rows: how often the clone was seen (once, few, many), or a class if it is expanded.

V,D,size,J,DNA,CDR3
TRBV28,.,few,TRBJ2-7,TGTGCCAGCAGTTTAGGCGGCGCGGGTCCCCATCTCTACGAGCAGTACTTC,CASSLGGAGPHLYEQYF
TRBV7-7,.,few,TRBJ2-5,TGTGCTAGCAGCGCTACCAAAAACAGGGTCCAAGAGACCCAGTACTTC,CASSATKNRVQETQYF
TRBV7-3,TRBD1,.,TRBJ1-2,TGTGCCAGCAGCTTAGAACAGGGGGTTGGTGGCTACACCTTC,CASSLEQGVGGYTF
TRBV28,TRBD1,few,TRBJ2-2,TGTGCCAGCAGTTTATTGGGACAGGGGACCGGGGAGCTGTTTTTT,CASSLLGQGTGELFF
TRBV10-2,TRBD1,few,TRBJ1-1,TGCGCCAGCAGTGAGGTAGGGGGCCTCACTGAAGCTTTCTTT,CASSEVGGLTEAFF
TRBV4-3,.,.,TRBJ1-1,TGCGCCAGCAGCCTGACGGGGGACACTGAAGCTTTCTTT,CASSLTGDTEAFF
TRBV14,.,.,TRBJ1-5,TGTGCCAGCAGCCAGGGGGGGAATCAGCCCCAGCATTTT,CASSQGGNQPQHF
TRBV14,TRBD2,many,TRBJ2-1,TGTGCCAGCAGCCTTAGCGGGGCTTCATACAATGAGCAGTTCTTC,CASSLSGASYNEQFF
TRBV6-1,.,few,TRBJ2-2,TGTGCCAGCAGTCCACCGGGACAGAACACCGGGGAGCTGTTTTTT,CASSPPGQNTGELFF
TRBV30,TRBD1,few,TRBJ2-5,TGTGCCTGGAATTGGGACAGAAGAGAAGAGACCCAGTACTTC,CAWNWDRREETQYF
TRBV5-1,.,few,TRBJ2-7,TGCGCCAGCAGCTCCCAGAACGAGCAGTACTTC,CASSSQNEQYF
TRBV18,TRBD2,.,TRBJ2-3,TGTGCCAGCTCACCACCGGGGACTAGCGCTAGCACAGATACGCAGTATTTT,CASSPPGTSASTDTQYF
TRBV13,.,many,TRBJ2-1,TGTGCCAGCACCAAAGGTGGGCGGGCGTATGAGCAGTTCTTC,CASTKGGRAYEQFF
TRBV11-2,.,.,TRBJ2-1,TGTGCCAGCAGCTTAGGGACACACACTTACAATGAGCAGTTCTTC,CASSLGTHTYNEQFF
TRBV11-2,TRBD1,.,TRBJ1-2,TGTGCCAGCAGCTTAGACAGGGGGTCCTATGGCTACACCTTC,CASSLDRGSYGYTF
TRBV30,.,.,TRBJ1-1,TGTGCCTGGAAGTTATCATCGGGAGCTTTCTTT,CAWKLSSGAFF
TRBV6-5,.,few,TRBJ2-1,TGTGCCAGCATGGAGGCATACAGGGTGGGGAATGAGCAGTTCTTC,CASMEAYRVGNEQFF
TRBV9,.,.,TRBJ2-7,TGTGCCAGCACCCATAGGGGCAGGGGATTAAGGGAGCAGTACTTC,CASTHRGRGLREQYF
TRBV7-2,TRBD1,.,TRBJ2-6,TGTGCCAGCAGCTCAACCCAGGGGGCGAGCTCTGGGGCCAACGTCCTGACTTTC,CASSSTQGASSGANVLTF
TRBV29-1,.,many,TRBJ2-1,TGCAGCGTTGACGGGGACACCTCGGAGCAGTTCTTC,CSVDGDTSEQFF
TRBV7-2,TRBD2,once,TRBJ2-7,TGTGCCAGCAGCTGGACTAGCGGGAGTCATTACGAGCAGTACTTC,CASSWTSGSHYEQYF
TRBV27,.,.,TRBJ2-7,TGTGCCAGCAGTCCGGGGGTAAGGTTCGGGCAGTACTTC,CASSPGVRFGQYF
TRBV5-4,.,.,TRBJ1-1,TGTGCCAGCAGCCGTGCACGGGTCACTGAAGCTTTCTTT,CASSRARVTEAFF
TRBV7-9,TRBD2,.,TRBJ2-3,TGTGCCAGCAGCCCCGGGCTAGCGGCTAGCACAGATACGCAGTATTTT,CASSPGLAASTDTQYF
TRBV5-6,.,.,TRBJ2-1,TGTGCCAGCAGCTTGGACAGGAACAATGAGCAGTTCTTC,CASSLDRNNEQFF
TRBV27,TRBD2,.,TRBJ2-3,TGTGCCAGCAGCCCCTTCGGGACTAGAGTCCTAACAGATACGCAGTATTTT,CASSPFGTRVLTDTQYF
TRBV6-6,.,few,TRBJ1-5,TGTGCCAGCGATCAGAGACAGGTCAATCAGCCCCAGCATTTT,CASDQRQVNQPQHF
TRBV11-2,TRBD2,few,TRBJ2-7,TGTGCCAGCAGCTTGGGAGGGCCGATCGAGCAGTACTTC,CASSLGGPIEQYF
TRBV29-1,TRBD1,.,TRBJ2-6,TGCAGCGTTGAGGGGACAGGGGGCAGTGGGGCCAACGTCCTGACTTTC,CSVEGTGGSGANVLTF
TRBV7-2,TRBD1,.,TRBJ2-1,TGTGCCAGCAGCGAAGAGTTCGGGACAGGGCGAAACAATGAGCAGTTCTTC,CASSEEFGTGRNNEQFF
TRBV4-2,TRBD2,.,TRBJ2-1,TGTGCCAGCAGCCAAGAATACGGGAGGGATTGGAGTCGGCAGTTCTTC,CASSQEYGRDWSRQFF
TRBV19,TRBD1,few,TRBJ2-5,TGTGCCAGCGCGACAGGGGATCAAGAGACCCAGTACTTC,CASATGDQETQYF
TRBV6-6,TRBD1,.,TRBJ2-2,TGTGCCAGCAGCCCGGACAGGGGTCTCGGGGAGCTGTTTTTT,CASSPDRGLGELFF
TRBV14,.,few,TRBJ2-3,TGTGCCAGCACCGTCACGAGTACAGATACGCAGTATTTT,CASTVTSTDTQYF
TRBV5-4,.,.,TRBJ2-1,TGTGCCAGCAGCAGCAGAAGTTCGGGCTACAATGAGCAGTTCTTC,CASSSRSSGYNEQFF
TRBV10-3,.,few,TRBJ1-5,TGTGCCATCAACCGGGATGGGAATCAGCCCCAGCATTTT,CAINRDGNQPQHF
TRBV7-2,.,.,TRBJ2-3,TGTGCCAGCAGCTTATCTCTATCCACAGATACGCAGTATTTT,CASSLSLSTDTQYF
TRBV11-2,TRBD1,few,TRBJ2-3,TGTGCCAGCAGCCCTAGACAGGGGGCCGATACGCAGTATTTT,CASSPRQGADTQYF
TRBV30,TRBD2,few,TRBJ2-2,TGTGCCTGGAGTGTACTAGCGGGCCACACCGGGGAGCTGTTTTTT,CAWSVLAGHTGELFF
TRBV5-4,.,.,TRBJ2-7,TGTGCCAGCAGCTTGACAGTACCCTCCTACGAGCAGTACTTC,CASSLTVPSYEQYF
TRBV7-2,.,.,TRBJ2-5,TGTGCCAGCAGCCATTCTAGCGGAGGGGGAGAGACCCAGTACTTC,CASSHSSGGGETQYF
TRBV6-1,TRBD1,once,TRBJ1-4,TGTGCCAGCAGTGGACAGGGGGCGGGCGAAAAACTGTTTTTT,CASSGQGAGEKLFF
TRBV28,.,few,TRBJ1-2,TGTGCCAGCTCAGGCTCCTTCGGCTACACCTTC,CASSGSFGYTF
TRBV28,TRBD2,few,TRBJ2-7,TGTGCCAGCAGTTTATTTGGCGGGAGCGTCTACGAGCAGTACTTC,CASSLFGGSVYEQYF
TRBV4-1,TRBD1,few,TRBJ2-7,TGCGCCAGCAGCCAAGTTGAGGGACAGGACTACGAGCAGTACTTC,CASSQVEGQDYEQYF
TRBV5-1,TRBD2,.,TRBJ2-1,TGCGCCAGCAGCTTGGGGATTAGCGGGAGAGGGACCAATGAGCAGTTCTTC,CASSLGISGRGTNEQFF
TRBV28,.,few,TRBJ1-2,TGTGCCAGCAGCACAACTAACTATGGCTACACCTTC,CASSTTNYGYTF
TRBV5-1,TRBD2,.,TRBJ2-1,TGCGCCAGCAGCTTAACGGGGGGAGCCTACAATGAGCAGTTCTTC,CASSLTGGAYNEQFF
TRBV27,TRBD1,.,TRBJ2-5,TGTGCCAGCAGTCCGTTGGCAGGGGGCCAGGAGACCCAGTACTTC,CASSPLAGGQETQYF